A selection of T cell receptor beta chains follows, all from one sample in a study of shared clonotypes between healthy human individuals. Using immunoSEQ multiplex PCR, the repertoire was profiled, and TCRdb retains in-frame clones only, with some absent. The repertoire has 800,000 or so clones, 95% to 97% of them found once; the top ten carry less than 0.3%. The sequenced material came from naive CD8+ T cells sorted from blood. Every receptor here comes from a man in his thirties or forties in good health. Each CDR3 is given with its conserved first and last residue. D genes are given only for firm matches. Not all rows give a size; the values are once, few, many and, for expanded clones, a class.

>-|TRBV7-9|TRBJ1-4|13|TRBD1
CASSYGDRVGLFF
TGTGCCAGCAGCTATGGCGACAGGGTAGGGCTGTTTTTT
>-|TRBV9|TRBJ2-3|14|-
CASAGQGYGDTQYF
TGTGCCAGCGCGGGGCAGGGCTATGGAGATACGCAGTATTTT
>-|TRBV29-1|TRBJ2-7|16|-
CSVEDAGTGTTYEQYF
TGCAGCGTTGAAGATGCTGGGACGGGAACAACCTACGAGCAGTACTTC
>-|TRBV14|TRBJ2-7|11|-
CASSQDRKQYF
TGTGCCAGCAGCCAGGACCGAAAGCAGTACTTC
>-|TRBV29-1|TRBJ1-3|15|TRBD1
CSVGDGTGTGNTIYF
TGCAGCGTTGGGGACGGGACAGGGACCGGAAACACCATATATTTT
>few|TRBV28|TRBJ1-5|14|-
CASNTGQINQPQHF
TGTGCCAGCAATACCGGACAGATCAATCAGCCCCAGCATTTT
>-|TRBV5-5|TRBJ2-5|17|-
CASSLGLRERSGETQYF
TGTGCCAGCAGCTTGGGTTTGCGAGAAAGGTCGGGAGAGACCCAGTACTTC
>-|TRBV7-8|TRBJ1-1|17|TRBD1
CASSLPRDRGGGTEAFF
TGTGCCAGCAGCTTACCCAGGGACAGGGGCGGTGGCACTGAAGCTTTCTTT
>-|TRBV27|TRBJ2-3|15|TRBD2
CASSSGLAGVDTQYF
TGTGCCAGCAGCTCTGGACTAGCGGGAGTAGATACGCAGTATTTT
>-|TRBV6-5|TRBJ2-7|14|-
CASSYSIGGTEQYF
TGTGCCAGCAGTTACTCGATCGGGGGTACCGAGCAGTACTTC
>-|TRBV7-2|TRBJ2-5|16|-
CASSLSTGPRRETQYF
TGTGCCAGCAGCTTATCCACGGGCCCCCGTAGGGAGACCCAGTACTTC
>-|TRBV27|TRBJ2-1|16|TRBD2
CASGGLAGSSYNEQFF
TGTGCCAGCGGCGGACTAGCGGGCTCCTCCTACAATGAGCAGTTCTTC
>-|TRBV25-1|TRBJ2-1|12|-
CASSVGWDIQFF
TGTGCCAGCAGTGTGGGTTGGGATATTCAGTTCTTC
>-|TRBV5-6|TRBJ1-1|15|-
CASSLARAVSTEAFF
TGTGCCAGCAGCTTGGCTCGGGCGGTGAGCACTGAAGCTTTCTTT
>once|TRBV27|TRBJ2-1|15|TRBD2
CASSLGTSGYNEQFF
TGTGCCAGCAGCCTCGGGACTAGCGGTTACAATGAGCAGTTCTTC
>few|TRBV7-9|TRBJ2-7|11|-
CASSPGYEQYF
TGTGCCAGCAGCCCGGGCTACGAGCAGTACTTC
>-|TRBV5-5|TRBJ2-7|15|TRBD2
CASSWVAGERYEQYF
TGTGCCAGCAGCTGGGTAGCGGGAGAAAGGTACGAGCAGTACTTC
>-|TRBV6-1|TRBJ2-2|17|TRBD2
CASSEHSTSGSTGELFF
TGTGCCAGCAGTGAACATTCGACTAGCGGGAGTACCGGGGAGCTGTTTTTT
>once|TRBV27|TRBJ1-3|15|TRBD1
CASSSGQGYGHTIYF
TGTGCCAGCAGTTCCGGACAGGGCTATGGGCACACCATATATTTT
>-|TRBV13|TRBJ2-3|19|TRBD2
CASSEMGLAGVGGTDTQYF
TGTGCCAGCAGCGAGATGGGACTAGCGGGAGTGGGGGGCACAGATACGCAGTATTTT
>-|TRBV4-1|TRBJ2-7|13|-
CASSLGLNYEQYF
TGCGCCAGCAGCTTGGGCCTGAACTACGAGCAGTACTTC
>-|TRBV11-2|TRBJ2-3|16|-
CASSFEGQSSTDTQYF
TGTGCCAGCAGCTTTGAAGGACAGTCTAGCACAGATACGCAGTATTTT